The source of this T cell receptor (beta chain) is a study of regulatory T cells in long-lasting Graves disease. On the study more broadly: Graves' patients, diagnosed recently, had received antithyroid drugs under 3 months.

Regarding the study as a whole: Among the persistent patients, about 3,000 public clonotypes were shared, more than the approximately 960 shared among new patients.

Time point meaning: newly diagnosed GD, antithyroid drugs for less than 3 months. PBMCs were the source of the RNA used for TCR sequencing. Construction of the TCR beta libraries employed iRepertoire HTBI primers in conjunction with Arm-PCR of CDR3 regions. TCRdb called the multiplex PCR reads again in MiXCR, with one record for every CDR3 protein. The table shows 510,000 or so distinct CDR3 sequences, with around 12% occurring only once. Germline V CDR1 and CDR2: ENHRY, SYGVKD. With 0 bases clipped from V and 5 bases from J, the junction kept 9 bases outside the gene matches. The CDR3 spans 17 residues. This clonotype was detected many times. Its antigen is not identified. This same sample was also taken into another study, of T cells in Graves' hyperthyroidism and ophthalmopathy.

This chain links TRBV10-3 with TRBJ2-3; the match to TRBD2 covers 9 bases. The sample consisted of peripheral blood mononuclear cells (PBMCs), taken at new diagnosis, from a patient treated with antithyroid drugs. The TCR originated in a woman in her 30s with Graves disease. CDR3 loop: CAISESWVAGEVDTQYF. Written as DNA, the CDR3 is TGTGCCATCAGTGAGTCCTGGGTAGCGGGAGAGGTAGATACGCAGTATTTT.